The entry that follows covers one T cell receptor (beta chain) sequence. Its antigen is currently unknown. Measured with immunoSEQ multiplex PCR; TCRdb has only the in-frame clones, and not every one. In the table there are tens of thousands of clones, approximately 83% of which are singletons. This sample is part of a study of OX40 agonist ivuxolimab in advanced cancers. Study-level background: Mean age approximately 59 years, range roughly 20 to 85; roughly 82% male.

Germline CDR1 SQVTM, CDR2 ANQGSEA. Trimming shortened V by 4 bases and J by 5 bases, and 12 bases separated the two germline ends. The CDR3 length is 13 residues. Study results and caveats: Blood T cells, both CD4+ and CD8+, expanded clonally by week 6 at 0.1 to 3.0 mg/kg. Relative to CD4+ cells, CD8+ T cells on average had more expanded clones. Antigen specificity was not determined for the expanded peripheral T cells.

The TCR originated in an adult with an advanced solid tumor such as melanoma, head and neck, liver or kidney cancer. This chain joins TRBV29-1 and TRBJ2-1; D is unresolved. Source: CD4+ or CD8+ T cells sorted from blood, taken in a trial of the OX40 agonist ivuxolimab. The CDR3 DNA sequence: TGCAGCGTTGTAGCCAGGTGGGACAATGAGCAGTTCTTC. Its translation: CSVVARWDNEQFF.